The entry below describes one T cell receptor (beta chain). Its specificity is not known. The PCR was carried out with 60 Vbeta primers and 13 Jbeta primers. Profiling relied on immunoSEQ multiplex PCR, and the TCRdb table lists in-frame clones only, not all of them. This table holds roughly 290,000 clones, roughly 89% found once. This specimen belongs to a study of cytomegalovirus exposure and HLA in healthy donors. Study conclusions and caveats: Researchers counted around 160 TCR beta chains as cytomegalovirus-associated. Apart from CMV serostatus, no immune exposure information was available.

CDR3 size: 15 residues. The trim removed 5 bases at V and 1 base at J, leaving 6 bases unmatched. CDR1 is MNHEY and CDR2 is SVGAGI in the germline V gene. The TCR sequence derives from a woman under 30 in good health and CMV-seronegative. Sequenced input: PBMCs. This sequence joins TRBV6-5 and TRBJ2-7, with 9 bases aligning to TRBD1. CDR3 sequence (DNA): TGTGCCAGCAGTAATCCGGGACAGGGATCCTACGAGCAGTACTTC. Its translation: CASSNPGQGSYEQYF.